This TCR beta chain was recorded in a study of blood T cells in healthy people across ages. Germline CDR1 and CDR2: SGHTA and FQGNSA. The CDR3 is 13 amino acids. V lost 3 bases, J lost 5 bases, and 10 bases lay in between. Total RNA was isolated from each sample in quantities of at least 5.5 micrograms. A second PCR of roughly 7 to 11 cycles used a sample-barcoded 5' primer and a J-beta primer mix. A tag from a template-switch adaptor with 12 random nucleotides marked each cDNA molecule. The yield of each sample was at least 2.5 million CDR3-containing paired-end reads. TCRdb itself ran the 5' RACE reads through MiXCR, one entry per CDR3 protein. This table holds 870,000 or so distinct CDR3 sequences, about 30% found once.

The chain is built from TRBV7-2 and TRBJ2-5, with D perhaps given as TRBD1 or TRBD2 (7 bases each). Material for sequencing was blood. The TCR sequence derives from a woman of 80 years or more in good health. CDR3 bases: TGTGCCAGCAGCTTCCAGGGGGGGGAGACCCAGTACTTC. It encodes CASSFQGGETQYF.